This T cell receptor (beta chain) is drawn from a study of radiotherapy plus CTLA-4 blockade in lung cancer. Study-level results: TCR clones from tumors expanded in blood after radiotherapy plus ipilimumab.

Libraries were prepared by immunoSEQ multiplex PCR; TCRdb keeps only in-frame clonotypes and omits some of them. The data hold about 51,000 clones, with about 85% observed a single time. As to this clone: Its cognate antigen is unknown.

The V gene lost 5 bases and the J gene lost 8 bases, with 12 bases spanning the gap. Germline V gene data show CDR1 as DFQATT and CDR2 as SNEGSKA (reference sequence). This CDR3 spans 11 amino acids. V is TRBV20-1 and J is TRBJ1-1; no clear D gene. The source was peripheral blood, collected from a patient treated with radiotherapy plus ipilimumab. The TCR sequence derives from a human donor with non-small cell lung cancer who had a complete response to radiotherapy plus ipilimumab. The CDR3 nucleotides are TGCAGTGCTTGGATAGGAGGGGAAGCTTTCTTT. Translating gives CSAWIGGEAFF.